These 5 T cell receptor beta chains share one sample of origin, sequenced in a study of blood T cell repertoires in COVID-19. Only in-frame clones appear in the TCRdb table, and some are missing; sequencing was by immunoSEQ multiplex PCR. The profile shows fewer than 600,000 clones, more than 75% of them singletons. The source material was PBMCs or T cells enriched from blood (not recorded which). The receptor set was obtained from a woman aged 40 to 55 who had recovered from COVID-19.

The chain combines TRBV3-1 (or the pseudogene TRBV3-2) with TRBJ1-1; D may be TRBD1 (6 bases). The CDR3 extends over 13 amino acids. V lost 4 bases and J 7 bases, leaving 13 bases between the germline ends. Germline loops: CDR1 LGHDT, CDR2 YNNKEL (reference sequence). DNA for the CDR3: TGTGCCAGCAGCCTGAGGGGACAAGGTGAAGCTTTCTTT. It encodes CASSLRGQGEAFF.

The chain has TRBV4-1 and TRBJ2-7; 9 nucleotides match TRBD1. This CDR3 contains 15 residues. Germline CDR1 MGHRA, CDR2 YSYEKL. The junction had 8 bases not matched to a gene; V was cut back by 5 bases and J by 3 bases. The CDR3 nucleotides read TGCGCCAGCAGCGCACAGGGGGCCGACCTCTACGAGCAGTACTTC. Residues: CASSAQGADLYEQYF.

With regard to this clone: Other DNA sequences within the sample encode an identical CDR3. The rearrangement links TRBV19 to TRBJ1-1, with D unclear. CDR1 is LNHDA and CDR2 is SQIVND in the germline V gene (reference sequence). The CDR3 runs to 13 residues. V was pared by 4 bases and J by 0 bases, with 6 bases between. Here the CDR3 reads CASSTTVNTEAFF. The CDR3 DNA follows: TGTGCCAGTAGTACCACAGTGAACACTGAAGCTTTCTTT.

The V and J genes are TRBV15 and TRBJ1-4; D not resolved. V lost 3 bases, J lost 8 bases, and 16 bases lay in between. There are 15 residues in the CDR3. The V gene's germline CDR1 is LNHNV and CDR2 YYDKDF (reference sequence). Written as DNA, the CDR3 is TGTGCCACCAGCAGGGGTTACGAGGGAGGCGAAAAACTGTTTTTT. It is translated as CATSRGYEGGEKLFF.

The chain carries TRBV29-1 and TRBJ1-1; a weak D match, TRBD1 (5 bases). The CDR3 has 16 amino acids. Trimming took off 2 bases at V and 0 bases at J, with 16 bases between the two ends. CDR1 SQVTM and CDR2 ANQGSEA come from the germline V gene. CDR3 bases: TGCAGCGTTGAATCGGGCAGGGAAGCGATGAACACTGAAGCTTTCTTT. As protein: CSVESGREAMNTEAFF.